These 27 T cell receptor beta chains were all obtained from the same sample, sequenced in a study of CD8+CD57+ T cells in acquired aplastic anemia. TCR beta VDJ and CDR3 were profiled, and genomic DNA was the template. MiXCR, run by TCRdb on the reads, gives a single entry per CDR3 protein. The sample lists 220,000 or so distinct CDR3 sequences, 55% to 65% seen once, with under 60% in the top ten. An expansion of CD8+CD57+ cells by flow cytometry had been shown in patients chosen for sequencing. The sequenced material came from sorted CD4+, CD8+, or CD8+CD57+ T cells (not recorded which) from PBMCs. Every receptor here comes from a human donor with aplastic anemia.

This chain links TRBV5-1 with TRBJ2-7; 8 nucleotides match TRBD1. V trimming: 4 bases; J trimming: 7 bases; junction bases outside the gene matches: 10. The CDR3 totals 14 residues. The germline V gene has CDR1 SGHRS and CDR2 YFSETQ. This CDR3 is CASSPGTGGWEQYF. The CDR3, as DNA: TGCGCCAGCAGCCCCGGGACAGGTGGTTGGGAGCAGTACTTC.

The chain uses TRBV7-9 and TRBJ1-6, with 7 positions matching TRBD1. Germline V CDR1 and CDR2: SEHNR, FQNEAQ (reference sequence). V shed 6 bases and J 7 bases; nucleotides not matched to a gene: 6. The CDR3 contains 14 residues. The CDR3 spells CASSKGAGNSPLHF. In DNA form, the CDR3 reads TGTGCCAGCAGTAAGGGGGCCGGGAATTCACCCCTCCACTTT.

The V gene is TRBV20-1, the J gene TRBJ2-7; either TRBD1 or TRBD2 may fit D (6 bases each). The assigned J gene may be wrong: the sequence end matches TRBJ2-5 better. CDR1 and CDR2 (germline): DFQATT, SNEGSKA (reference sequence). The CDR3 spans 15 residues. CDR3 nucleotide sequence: TGCAGTGCTTCTAGCGCCCGGACAGCCCGAGAGACCCAGTACTTC. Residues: CSASSARTARETQYF.

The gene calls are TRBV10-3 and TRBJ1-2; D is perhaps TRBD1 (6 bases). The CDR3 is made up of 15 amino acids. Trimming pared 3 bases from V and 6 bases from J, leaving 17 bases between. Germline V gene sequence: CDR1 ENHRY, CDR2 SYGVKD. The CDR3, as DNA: TGTGCCATCAGTGACCCGGGGGCGGCTTCCGATGGCTACACCTTC. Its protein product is CAISDPGAASDGYTF.

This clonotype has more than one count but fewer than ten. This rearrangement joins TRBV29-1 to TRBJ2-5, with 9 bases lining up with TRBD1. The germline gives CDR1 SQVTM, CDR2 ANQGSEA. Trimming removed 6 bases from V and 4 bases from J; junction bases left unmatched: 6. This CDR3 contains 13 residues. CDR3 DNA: TGCAGCGTCGCGGAGGGACAGGGAGAGACCCAGTACTTC. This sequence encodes CSVAEGQGETQYF.

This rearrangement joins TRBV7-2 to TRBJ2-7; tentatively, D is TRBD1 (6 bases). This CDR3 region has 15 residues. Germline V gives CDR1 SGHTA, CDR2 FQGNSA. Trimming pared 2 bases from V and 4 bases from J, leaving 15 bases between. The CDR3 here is CASSLSGQGGYEQYF. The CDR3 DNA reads TGTGCCAGCAGCTTATCGGGACAAGGTGGTTACGAGCAGTACTTC.

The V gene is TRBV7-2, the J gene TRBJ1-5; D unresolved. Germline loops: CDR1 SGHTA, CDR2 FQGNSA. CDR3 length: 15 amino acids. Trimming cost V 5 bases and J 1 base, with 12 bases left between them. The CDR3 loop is CASSPEVASNQPQHF. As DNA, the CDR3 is TGTGCCAGCAGCCCGGAGGTAGCGAGCAATCAGCCCCAGCATTTT.

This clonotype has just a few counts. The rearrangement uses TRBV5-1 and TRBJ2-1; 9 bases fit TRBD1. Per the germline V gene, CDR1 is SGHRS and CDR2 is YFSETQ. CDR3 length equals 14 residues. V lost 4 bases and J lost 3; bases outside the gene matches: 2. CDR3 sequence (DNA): TGCGCCAGCAGCCGGGGACAGGGCTACAATGAGCAGTTCTTC. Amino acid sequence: CASSRGQGYNEQFF.

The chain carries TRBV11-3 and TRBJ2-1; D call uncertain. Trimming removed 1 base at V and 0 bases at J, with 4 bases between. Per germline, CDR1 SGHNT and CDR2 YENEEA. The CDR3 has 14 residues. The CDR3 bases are TGTGCCAGCAGCTTAGGATTCTCCTACAATGAGCAGTTCTTC. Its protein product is CASSLGFSYNEQFF.

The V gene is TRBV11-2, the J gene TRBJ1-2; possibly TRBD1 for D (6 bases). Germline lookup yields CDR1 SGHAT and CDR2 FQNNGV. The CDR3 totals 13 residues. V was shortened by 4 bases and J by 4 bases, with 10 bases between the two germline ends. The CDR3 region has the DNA TGTGCCAGCAGCTCCACAGGGCTCTATGGCTACACCTTC. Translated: CASSSTGLYGYTF.

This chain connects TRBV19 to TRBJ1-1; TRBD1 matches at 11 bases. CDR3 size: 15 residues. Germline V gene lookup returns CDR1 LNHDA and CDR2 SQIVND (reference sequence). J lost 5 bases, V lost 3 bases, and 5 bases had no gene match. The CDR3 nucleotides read TGTGCCAGTAGTATCCCGGGACAGGGGGGAACTGAAGCTTTCTTT. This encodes CASSIPGQGGTEAFF.

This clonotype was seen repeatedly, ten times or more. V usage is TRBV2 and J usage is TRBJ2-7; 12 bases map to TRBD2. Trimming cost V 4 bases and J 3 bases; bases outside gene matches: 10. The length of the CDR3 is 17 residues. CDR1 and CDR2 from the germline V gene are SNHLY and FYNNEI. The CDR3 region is CASSGDRLAGAHYEQYF. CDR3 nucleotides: TGTGCCAGCAGTGGGGACAGACTAGCGGGGGCCCACTACGAGCAGTACTTC.

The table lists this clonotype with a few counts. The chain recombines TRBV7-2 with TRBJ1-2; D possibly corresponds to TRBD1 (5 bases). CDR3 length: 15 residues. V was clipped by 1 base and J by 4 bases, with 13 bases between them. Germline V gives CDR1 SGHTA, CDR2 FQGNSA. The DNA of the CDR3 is TGTGCCAGCAGCTTAGACCTAGGGGCGAGCTATGGCTACACCTTC. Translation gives CASSLDLGASYGYTF.

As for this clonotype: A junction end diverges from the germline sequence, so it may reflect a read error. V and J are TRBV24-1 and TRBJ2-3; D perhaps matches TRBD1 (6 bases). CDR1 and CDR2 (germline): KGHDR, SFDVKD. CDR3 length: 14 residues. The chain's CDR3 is CATSLGHLADTRYF. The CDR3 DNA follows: TGTGCCACCTCCTTGGGACACCTCGCAGATACGCGGTATTTT.

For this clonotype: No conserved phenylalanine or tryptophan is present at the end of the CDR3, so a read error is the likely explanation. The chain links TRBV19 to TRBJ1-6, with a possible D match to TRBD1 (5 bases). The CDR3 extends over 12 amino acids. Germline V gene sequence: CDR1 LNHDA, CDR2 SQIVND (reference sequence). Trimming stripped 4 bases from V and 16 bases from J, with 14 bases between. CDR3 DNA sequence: TGTGCCAGTAGTAAGGGGCGCGGGGGTCTCCACGTT. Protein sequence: CASSKGRGGLHV.

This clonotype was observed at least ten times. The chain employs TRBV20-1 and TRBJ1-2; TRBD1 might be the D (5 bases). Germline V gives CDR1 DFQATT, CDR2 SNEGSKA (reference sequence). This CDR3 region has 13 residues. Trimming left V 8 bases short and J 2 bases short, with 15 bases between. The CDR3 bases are TGCAGTTCCCAACCGACAGAAAACTATGGCTACACCTTC. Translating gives CSSQPTENYGYTF.

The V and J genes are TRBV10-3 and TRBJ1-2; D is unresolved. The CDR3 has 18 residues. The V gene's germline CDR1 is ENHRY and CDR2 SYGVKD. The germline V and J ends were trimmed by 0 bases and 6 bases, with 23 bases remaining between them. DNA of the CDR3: TGTGCCATCAGTGAGTCGATGACGGGAAGTGCTATGGCGAATGGCTACACCTTC. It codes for CAISESMTGSAMANGYTF.

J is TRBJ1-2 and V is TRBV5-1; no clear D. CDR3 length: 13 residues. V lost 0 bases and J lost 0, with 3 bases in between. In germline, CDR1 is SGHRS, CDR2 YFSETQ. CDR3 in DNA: TGCGCCAGCAGCTTGGCACCTAACTATGGCTACACCTTC. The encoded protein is CASSLAPNYGYTF.

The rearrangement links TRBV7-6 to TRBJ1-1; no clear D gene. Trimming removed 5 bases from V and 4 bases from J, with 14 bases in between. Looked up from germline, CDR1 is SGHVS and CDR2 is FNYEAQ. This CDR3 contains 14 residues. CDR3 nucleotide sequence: TGTGCCAGCAGCAAAGGGATAGTGGGCACTGAAGCTTTCTTT. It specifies CASSKGIVGTEAFF.

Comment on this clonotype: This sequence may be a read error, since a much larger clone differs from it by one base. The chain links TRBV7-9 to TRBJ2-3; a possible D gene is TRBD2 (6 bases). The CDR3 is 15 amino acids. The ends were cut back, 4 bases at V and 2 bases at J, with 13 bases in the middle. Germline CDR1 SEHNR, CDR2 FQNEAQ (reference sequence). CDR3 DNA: TGTGCCAGCAGCTCTTGGGAGGCCAACACAGATACGCAGTATTTT. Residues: CASSSWEANTDTQYF.

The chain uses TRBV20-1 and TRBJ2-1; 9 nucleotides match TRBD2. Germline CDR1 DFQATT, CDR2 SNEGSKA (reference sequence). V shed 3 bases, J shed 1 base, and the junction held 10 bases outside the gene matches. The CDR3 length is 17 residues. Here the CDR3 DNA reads TGCAGTGCTAGCCTCTCGCGGGGGGGCCGATCCTACAATGAGCAGTTCTTC. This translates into CSASLSRGGRSYNEQFF.

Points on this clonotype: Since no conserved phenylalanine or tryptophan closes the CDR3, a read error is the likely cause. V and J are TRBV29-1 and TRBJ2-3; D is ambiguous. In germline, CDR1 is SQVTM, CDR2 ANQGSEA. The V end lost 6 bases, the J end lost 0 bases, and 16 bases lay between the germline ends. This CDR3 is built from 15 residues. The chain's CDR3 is CSVVRLDTSTDTQYS. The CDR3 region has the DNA TGCAGCGTAGTGCGTCTAGATACTAGCACAGATACGCAGTATTCT.

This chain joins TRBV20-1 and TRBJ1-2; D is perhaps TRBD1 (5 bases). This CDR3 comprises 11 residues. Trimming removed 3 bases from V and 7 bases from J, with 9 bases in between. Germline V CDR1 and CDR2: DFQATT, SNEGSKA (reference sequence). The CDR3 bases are TGCAGTGCTAGCGGGGGTGCTGGCTACACCTTC. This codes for CSASGGAGYTF.

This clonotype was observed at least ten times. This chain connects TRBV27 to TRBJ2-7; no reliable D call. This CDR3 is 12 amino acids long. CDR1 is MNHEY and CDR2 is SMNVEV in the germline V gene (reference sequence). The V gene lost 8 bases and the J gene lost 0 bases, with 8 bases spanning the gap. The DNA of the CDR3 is TGTGCCAGCGCGCCTAGCTCCTACGAGCAGTACTTC. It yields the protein CASAPSSYEQYF.

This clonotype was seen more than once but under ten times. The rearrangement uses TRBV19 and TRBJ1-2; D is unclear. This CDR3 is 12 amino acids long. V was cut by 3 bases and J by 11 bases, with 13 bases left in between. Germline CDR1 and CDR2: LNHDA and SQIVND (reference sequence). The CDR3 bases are TGTGCCAGTAGTATGGCAGGACCCAAATACACCTTC. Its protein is CASSMAGPKYTF.

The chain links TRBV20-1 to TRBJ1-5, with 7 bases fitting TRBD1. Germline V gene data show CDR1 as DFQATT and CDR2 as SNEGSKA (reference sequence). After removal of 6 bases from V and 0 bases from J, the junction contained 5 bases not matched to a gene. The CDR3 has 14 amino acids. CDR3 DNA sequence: TGCAGTGCGACCGACAGGGATAGCAATCAGCCCCAGCATTTT. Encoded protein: CSATDRDSNQPQHF.

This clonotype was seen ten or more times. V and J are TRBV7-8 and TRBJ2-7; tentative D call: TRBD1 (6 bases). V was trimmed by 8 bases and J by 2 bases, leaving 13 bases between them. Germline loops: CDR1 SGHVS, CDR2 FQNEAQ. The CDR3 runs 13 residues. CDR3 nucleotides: TGTGCCAGCGGAAACAGGGACACCTACGAGCAGTACTTC. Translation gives CASGNRDTYEQYF.